This T cell receptor (beta chain) was identified during a study of radiation and T cells in renal cell carcinoma. Across the study: Nephrectomy followed 15 Gy stereotactic body radiation by 4 weeks.

Generated by immunoSEQ multiplex PCR, the TCRdb table keeps only in-frame clones and is missing some. The sample carries approximately 150,000 clones, 83% recorded once. Noted time point: baseline pretreatment blood. Treatment reported: 15 Gy SBRT to primary tumor, nephrectomy 4 weeks later. After SBRT, blood was collected at 2 and 4 weeks, plus baseline. Trimming stripped 4 bases from V and 3 bases from J, with 13 bases between. Looked up from germline, CDR1 is SGHRS and CDR2 is YFSETQ. This CDR3 region has 14 residues. This rearrangement joins TRBV5-1 to TRBJ2-5, with D possibly matching TRBD1 (6 bases). The clonotype comes from a woman between 50 and 59 years old with renal cell carcinoma. Sample: blood, taken from a patient whose treatment included radiotherapy and nephrectomy. The CDR3 DNA follows: TGCGCCAGCAGCCCACAGGGTCGGGAAGAGACCCAGTACTTC. Translation gives CASSPQGREETQYF.